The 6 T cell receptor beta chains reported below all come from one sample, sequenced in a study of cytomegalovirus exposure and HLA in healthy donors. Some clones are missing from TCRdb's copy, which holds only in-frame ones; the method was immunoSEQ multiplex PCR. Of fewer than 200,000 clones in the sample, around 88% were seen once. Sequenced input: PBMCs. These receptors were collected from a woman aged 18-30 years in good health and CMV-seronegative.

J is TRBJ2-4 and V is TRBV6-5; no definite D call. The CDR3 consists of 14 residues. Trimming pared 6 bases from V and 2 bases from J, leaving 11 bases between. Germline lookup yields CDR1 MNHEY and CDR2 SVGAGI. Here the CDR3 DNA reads TGTGCCAGCAGCCTCACAGAGACCAAAAACATTCAGTACTTC. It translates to CASSLTETKNIQYF.

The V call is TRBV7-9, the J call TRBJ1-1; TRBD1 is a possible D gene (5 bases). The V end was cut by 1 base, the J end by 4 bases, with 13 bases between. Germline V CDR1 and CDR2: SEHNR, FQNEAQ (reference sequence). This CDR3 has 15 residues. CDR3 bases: TGTGCCAGCAGCTTAGGGCGGGGGGTCGGCACTGAAGCTTTCTTT. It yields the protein CASSLGRGVGTEAFF.

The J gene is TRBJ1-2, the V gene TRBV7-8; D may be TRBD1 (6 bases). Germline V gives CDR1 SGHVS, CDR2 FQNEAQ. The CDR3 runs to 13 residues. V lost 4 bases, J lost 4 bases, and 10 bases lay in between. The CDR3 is CASSSRGGYGYTF. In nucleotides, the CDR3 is TGTGCCAGCAGCTCTAGGGGGGGCTATGGCTACACCTTC.

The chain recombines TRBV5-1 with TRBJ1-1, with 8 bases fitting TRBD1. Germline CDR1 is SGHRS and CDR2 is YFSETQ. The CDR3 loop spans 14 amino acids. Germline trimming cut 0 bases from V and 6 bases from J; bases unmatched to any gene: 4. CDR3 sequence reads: CASSLEDRVAEAFF. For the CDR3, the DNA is TGCGCCAGCAGCTTGGAGGACAGGGTTGCTGAAGCTTTCTTT. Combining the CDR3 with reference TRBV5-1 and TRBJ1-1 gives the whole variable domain KAGVTQTPRYLIKTRGQQVTLSCSPISGHRSVSWYQQTPGQGLQFLFEYFSETQRNKGNFPGRFSGRQFSNSRSEMNVSTLELGDSALYLCASSLEDRVAEAFFGQGTRLTVV.

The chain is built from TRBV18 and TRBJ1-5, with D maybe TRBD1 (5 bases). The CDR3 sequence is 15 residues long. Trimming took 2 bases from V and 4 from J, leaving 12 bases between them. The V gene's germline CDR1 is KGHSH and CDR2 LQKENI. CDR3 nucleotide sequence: TGTGCCAGCTCACCAGGGGGGGGACGGAATCAGCCCCAGCATTTT. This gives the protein CASSPGGGRNQPQHF.

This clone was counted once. The CDR3 sequence is CASSSNYRGLNTEAFF. The CDR3 coding sequence is TGTGCCAGTAGTTCTAACTACAGGGGACTGAACACTGAAGCTTTCTTT. The V gene is TRBV19, the J gene TRBJ1-1, with 7 bases matching TRBD1. Germline V gene data show CDR1 as LNHDA and CDR2 as SQIVND (reference sequence). V lost 5 bases, J lost 0 bases, and 9 bases stayed unmatched. CDR3 length: 16 amino acids. Using reference TRBV19 and TRBJ1-1 for the parts outside the CDR3, the full variable domain is DGGITQSPKYLFRKEGQNVTLSCEQNLNHDAMYWYRQDPGQGLRLIYYSQIVNDFQKGDIAEGYSVSREKKESFPLTVTSAQKNPTAFYLCASSSNYRGLNTEAFFGQGTRLTVV.